This TCR beta chain appears in the sequencing data of a study of cytomegalovirus exposure and HLA in healthy donors (dated by TCRdb to 2016 to 2017). Describing the broader study: According to a later analysis, the approximately 120 validation repertoires were produced on the same platform as the 666 repertoires of the first cohort. The aim of the study was to test whether cataloging public T cell receptors could identify signatures of past pathogen exposure. A separate validation cohort of approximately 130 different subjects was used in addition to the 666-subject first cohort. To predict cytomegalovirus infection status, the study combined high-throughput TCR immunosequencing, statistical association of individual TCRs with disease status, and machine learning. Points the paper makes about the study in general: In a later analysis, TCRs clustered in the first cohort were found to also tend to co-occur in the roughly 120 validation repertoires, with approximately 95% of cluster scores above 0. A later analysis had no HLA typing for the validation cohort, so co-occurrence there was scored across all 130 or so repertoires. A few of the identified cytomegalovirus-associated TCR beta chains were confirmed in vitro to be specific for cytomegalovirus antigens. The study gave a list of under 200 TCR beta chains associated with cytomegalovirus. While some public TCRs were present in many individuals, most TCR sequences turned up only very rarely across donors. The authors suggested that the approach could potentially be extended to other disease states and immunological phenotypes. The classifier was reported to diagnose cytomegalovirus status with high specificity and sensitivity in both the original cohort and the validation cohort.

Libraries came from the immunoSEQ multiplex PCR assay. The study's own analysis went as follows. A statistical classification framework was developed to diagnose cytomegalovirus status using the catalog of TCR beta chain sequences. TCRdb's version of the immuneACCESS table is confined to in-frame rearrangements and falls short of the full clone set. An unresolved V gene accounts for under half of the shortfall where checked; the remainder is of unknown origin. V and J calls plus clone size are reproduced from that table; the DNA served to infer D and trimming. Recorded for this sample are approximately 160,000 clones; roughly 96% of them occurred a single time. Clones ranked in the top ten supply roughly 1% of the sample. Separate from the roughly 650-subject first cohort, the validation cohort of roughly 120 subjects was the group to which the donors belonged. Regarding this clone: Its antigen is unknown. Per-base qualities were not stored, and no clone one base away is much larger.

This TCR derives from a woman between 18 and 30 years old in good health and CMV-seronegative. The sequenced sample consisted of PBMCs.

The DNA reads as follows: TGTGCCAGCAGCGTAGCGCTAGCGGGGGGCACAGATACGCAGTATTTT. This yields the protein CASSVALAGGTDTQYF. The chain is encoded by TRBV9 joined to TRBJ2-3; 10 nucleotides in the junction match TRBD2. The CDR3 runs 16 amino acids, cysteine and phenylalanine included. Left in the record is the CDR3 DNA by itself, 48 bases read in frame from the first base. For this chain, trimming is 0 bases at the V end and 1 base at the J end, and the number of junction bases without a gene match is 2. The germline V gene specifies SGDLS as CDR1 and YYNGEE as CDR2.